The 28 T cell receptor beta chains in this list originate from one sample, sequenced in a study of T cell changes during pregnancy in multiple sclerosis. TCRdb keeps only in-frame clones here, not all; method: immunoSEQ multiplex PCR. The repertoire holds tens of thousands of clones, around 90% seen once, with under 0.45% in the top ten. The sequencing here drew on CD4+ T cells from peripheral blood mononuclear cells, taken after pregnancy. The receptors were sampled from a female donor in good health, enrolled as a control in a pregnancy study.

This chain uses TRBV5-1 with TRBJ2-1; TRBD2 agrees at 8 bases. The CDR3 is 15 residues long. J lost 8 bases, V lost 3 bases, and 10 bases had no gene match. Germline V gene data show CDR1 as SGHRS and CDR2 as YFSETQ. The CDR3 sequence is CASSSGLAPVDEQFF. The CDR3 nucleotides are TGCGCCAGCAGCTCCGGACTAGCTCCGGTCGATGAGCAGTTCTTC.

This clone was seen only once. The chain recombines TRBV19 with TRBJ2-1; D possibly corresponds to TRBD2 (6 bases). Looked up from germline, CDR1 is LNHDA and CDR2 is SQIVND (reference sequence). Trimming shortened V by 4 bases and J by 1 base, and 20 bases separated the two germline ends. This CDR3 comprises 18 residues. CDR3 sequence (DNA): TGTGCCAGTAGTAAAGACGTGGAGGGTGGAAAGTCCTACAATGAGCAGTTCTTC. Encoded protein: CASSKDVEGGKSYNEQFF.

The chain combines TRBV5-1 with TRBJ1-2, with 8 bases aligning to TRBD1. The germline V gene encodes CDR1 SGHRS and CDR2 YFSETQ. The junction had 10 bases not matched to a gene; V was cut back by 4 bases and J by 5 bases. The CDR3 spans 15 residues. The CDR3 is CASSPRQGSGYGYTF. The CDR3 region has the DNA TGCGCCAGCAGCCCAAGACAGGGGTCGGGGTATGGCTACACCTTC.

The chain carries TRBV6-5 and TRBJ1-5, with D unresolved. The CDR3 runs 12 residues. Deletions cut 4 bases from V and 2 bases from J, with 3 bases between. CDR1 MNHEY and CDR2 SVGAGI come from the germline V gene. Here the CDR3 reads CASSSGNQPQHF. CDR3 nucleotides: TGTGCCAGCAGTTCCGGCAATCAGCCCCAGCATTTT.

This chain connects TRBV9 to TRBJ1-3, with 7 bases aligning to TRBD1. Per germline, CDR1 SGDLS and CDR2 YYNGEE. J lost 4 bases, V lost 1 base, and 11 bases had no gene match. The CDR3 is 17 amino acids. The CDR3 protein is CASSVLGGASGGNTIYF. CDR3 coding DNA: TGTGCCAGCAGCGTATTAGGGGGCGCATCAGGCGGAAACACCATATATTTT.

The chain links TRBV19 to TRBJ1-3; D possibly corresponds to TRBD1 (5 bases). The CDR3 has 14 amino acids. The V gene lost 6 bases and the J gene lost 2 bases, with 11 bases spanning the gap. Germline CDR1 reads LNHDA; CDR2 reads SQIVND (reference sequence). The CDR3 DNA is TGTGCCAGTAGGGTTGGGGGGACTGGAAACACCATATATTTT. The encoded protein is CASRVGGTGNTIYF.

The CDR3 here is CASSPGVGAQYF. The CDR3 DNA is TGTGCCAGCAGCCCTGGGGTAGGGGCCCAGTACTTC. The chain joins TRBV5-6 to TRBJ2-5, with a tentative D call TRBD1 (5 bases). Per the germline V gene, CDR1 is SGHDT and CDR2 is YYEEEE. V gave up 4 bases and J gave up 9 bases, with 13 bases separating them. The CDR3 totals 12 residues.

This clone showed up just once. CDR3 nucleotides: TGTGCCATCAGTGAGAGGGGACAGGGAACGAACACTGAAGCTTTCTTT. Its protein is CAISERGQGTNTEAFF. The rearrangement links TRBV10-3 to TRBJ1-1, with TRBD1 matching 9 bases. The J segment lost 1 base and the V segment lost 2 bases, leaving 5 bases of the junction unmatched. The length of the CDR3 is 16 residues. Germline CDR1 is ENHRY and CDR2 is SYGVKD.

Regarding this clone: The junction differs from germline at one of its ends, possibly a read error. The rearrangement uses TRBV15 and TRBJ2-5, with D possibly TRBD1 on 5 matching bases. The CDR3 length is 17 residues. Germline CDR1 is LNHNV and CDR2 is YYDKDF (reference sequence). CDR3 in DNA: TGTGCCACCAGCAGAGAATTTGGGGCAGTCAGCCAAGAGGCCCAGTACTTC. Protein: CATSREFGAVSQEAQYF.

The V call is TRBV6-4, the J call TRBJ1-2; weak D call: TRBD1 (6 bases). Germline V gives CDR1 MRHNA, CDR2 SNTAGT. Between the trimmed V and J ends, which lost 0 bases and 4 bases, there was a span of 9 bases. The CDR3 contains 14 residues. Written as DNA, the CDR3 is TGTGCCAGCAGTGACTCTGGGGGCGTCTATGGCTACACCTTC. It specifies CASSDSGGVYGYTF.

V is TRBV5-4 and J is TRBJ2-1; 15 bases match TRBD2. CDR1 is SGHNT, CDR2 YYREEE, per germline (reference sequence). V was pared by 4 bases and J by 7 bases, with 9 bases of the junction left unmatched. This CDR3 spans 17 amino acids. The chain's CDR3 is CASSAGLAGGKGNEQFF. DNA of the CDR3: TGTGCCAGCAGCGCGGGACTAGCGGGGGGAAAGGGGAATGAGCAGTTCTTC. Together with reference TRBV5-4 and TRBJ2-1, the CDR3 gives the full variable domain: ETGVTQSPTHLIKTRGQQVTLRCSSQSGHNTVSWYQQALGQGPQFIFQYYREEENGRGNFPPRFSGLQFPNYSSELNVNALELDDSALYLCASSAGLAGGKGNEQFFGPGTRLTVL.

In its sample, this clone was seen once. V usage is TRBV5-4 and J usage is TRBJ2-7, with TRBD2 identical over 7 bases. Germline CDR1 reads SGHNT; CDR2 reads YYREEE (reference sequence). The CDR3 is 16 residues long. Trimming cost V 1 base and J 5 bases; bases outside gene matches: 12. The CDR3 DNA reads TGTGCCAGCAGCTTGAGTGGCGGGAGATTTCCCCACGAGCAGTACTTC. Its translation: CASSLSGGRFPHEQYF.

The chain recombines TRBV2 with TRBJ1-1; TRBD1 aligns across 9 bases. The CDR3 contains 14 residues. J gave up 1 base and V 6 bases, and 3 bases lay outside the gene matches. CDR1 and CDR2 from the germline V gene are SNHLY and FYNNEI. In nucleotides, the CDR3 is TGTGCCAGCAGCGCGGACAGGGGGAACACTGAAGCTTTCTTT. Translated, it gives CASSADRGNTEAFF.

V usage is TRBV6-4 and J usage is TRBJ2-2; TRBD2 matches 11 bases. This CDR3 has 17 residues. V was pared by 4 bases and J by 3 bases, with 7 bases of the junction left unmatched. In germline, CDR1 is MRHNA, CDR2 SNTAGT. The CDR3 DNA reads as TGTGCCAGCAGTGTTCGACTAGCGGGAATATACACCGGGGAGCTGTTTTTT. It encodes CASSVRLAGIYTGELFF.

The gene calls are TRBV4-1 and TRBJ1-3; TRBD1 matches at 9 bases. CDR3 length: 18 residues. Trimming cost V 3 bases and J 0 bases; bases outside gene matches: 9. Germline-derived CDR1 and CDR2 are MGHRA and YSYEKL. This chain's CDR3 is CASSQMRDRANSGNTIYF. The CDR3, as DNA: TGCGCCAGCAGCCAGATGAGGGACAGGGCTAACTCTGGAAACACCATATATTTT.

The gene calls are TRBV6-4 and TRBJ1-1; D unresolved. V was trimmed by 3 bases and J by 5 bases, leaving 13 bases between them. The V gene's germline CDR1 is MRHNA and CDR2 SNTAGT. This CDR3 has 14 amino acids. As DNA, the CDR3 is TGTGCCAGCAGTGAAGGGAATCGGGGAACTGAAGCTTTCTTT. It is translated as CASSEGNRGTEAFF.

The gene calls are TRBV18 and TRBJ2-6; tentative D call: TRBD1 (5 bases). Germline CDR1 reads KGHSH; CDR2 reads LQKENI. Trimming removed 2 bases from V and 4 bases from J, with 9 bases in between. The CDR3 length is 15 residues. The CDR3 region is CASSPAAGGANVLTF. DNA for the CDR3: TGTGCCAGCTCACCAGCCGCAGGGGGGGCCAACGTCCTGACTTTC.

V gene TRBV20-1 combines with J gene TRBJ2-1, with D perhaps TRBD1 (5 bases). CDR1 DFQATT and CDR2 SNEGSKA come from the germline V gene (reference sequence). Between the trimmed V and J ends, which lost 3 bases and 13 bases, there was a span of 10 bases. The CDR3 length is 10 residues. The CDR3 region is CSAREQAQFF. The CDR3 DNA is TGCAGTGCTAGGGAACAGGCCCAGTTCTTC.

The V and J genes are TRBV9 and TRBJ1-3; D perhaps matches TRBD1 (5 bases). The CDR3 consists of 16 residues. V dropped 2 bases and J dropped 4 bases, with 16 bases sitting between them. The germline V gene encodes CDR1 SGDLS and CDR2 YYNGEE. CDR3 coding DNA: TGTGCCAGCAGCGTCAGCCTAGGGGTCCCGGGAAACACCATATATTTT. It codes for CASSVSLGVPGNTIYF.

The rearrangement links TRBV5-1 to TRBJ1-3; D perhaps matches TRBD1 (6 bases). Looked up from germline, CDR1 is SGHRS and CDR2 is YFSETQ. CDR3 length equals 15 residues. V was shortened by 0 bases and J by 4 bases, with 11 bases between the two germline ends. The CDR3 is CASSLAGGAGNTIYF. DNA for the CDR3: TGCGCCAGCAGCTTGGCCGGGGGGGCAGGAAACACCATATATTTT.

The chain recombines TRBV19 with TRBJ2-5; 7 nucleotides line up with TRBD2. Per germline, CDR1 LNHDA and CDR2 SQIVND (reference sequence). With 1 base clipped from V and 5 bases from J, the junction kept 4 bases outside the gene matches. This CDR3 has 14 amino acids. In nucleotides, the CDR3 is TGTGCCAGTAGTATAGTGGGAGGGTGGGAGACCCAGTACTTC. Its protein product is CASSIVGGWETQYF.

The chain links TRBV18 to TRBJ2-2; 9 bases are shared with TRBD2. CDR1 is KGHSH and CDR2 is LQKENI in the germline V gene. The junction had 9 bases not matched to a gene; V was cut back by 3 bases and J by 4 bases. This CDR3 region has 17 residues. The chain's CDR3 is CASSPARLAGRTGELFF. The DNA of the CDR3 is TGTGCCAGCTCACCGGCCAGGCTAGCGGGGCGCACCGGGGAGCTGTTTTTT. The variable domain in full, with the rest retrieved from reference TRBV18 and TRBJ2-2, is NAGVMQNPRHLVRRRGQEARLRCSPMKGHSHVYWYRQLPEEGLKFMVYLQKENIIDESGMPKERFSAEFPKEGPSILRIQQVVRGDSAAYFCASSPARLAGRTGELFFGEGSRLTVL.

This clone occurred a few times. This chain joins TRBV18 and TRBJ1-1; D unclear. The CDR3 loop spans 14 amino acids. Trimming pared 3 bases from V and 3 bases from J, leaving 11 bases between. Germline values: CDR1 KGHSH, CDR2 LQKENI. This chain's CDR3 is CASSPQQADTEAFF. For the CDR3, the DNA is TGTGCCAGCTCACCGCAGCAGGCAGACACTGAAGCTTTCTTT.

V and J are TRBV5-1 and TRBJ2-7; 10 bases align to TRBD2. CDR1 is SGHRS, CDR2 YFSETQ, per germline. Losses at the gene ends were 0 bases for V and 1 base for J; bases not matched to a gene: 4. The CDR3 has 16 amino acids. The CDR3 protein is CASSLGLAGPSYEQYF. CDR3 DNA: TGCGCCAGCAGCTTGGGACTAGCGGGTCCATCCTACGAGCAGTACTTC.

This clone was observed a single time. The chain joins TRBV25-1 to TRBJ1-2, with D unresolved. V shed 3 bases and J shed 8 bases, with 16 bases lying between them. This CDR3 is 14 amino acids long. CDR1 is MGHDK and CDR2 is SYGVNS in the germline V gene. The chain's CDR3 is CASSDPLLGEGYTF. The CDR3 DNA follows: TGTGCCAGCAGTGATCCGCTTTTGGGAGAGGGCTACACCTTC.

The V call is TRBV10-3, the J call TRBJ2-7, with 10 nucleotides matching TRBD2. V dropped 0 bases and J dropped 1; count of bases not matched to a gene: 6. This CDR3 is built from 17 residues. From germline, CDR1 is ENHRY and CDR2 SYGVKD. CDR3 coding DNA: TGTGCCATCAGTGAGTCGGGGCTAGCGGGAGTGTCCTACGAGCAGTACTTC. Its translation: CAISESGLAGVSYEQYF.

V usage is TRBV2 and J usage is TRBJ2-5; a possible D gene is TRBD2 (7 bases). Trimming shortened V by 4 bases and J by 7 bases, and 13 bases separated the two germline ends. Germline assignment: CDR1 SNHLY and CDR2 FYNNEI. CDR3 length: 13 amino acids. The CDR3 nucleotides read TGTGCCAGCAGTGGGGGGGGCGGCGGGACCCAGTACTTC. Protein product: CASSGGGGGTQYF.

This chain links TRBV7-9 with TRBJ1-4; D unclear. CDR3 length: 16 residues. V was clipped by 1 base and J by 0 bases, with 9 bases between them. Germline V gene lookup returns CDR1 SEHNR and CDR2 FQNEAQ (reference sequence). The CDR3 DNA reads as TGTGCCAGCAGCTTAGATCGGGGTGCAACTAATGAAAAACTGTTTTTT. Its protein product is CASSLDRGATNEKLFF.